This note documents a single T cell receptor (beta chain) sequence. Its target is unknown. Assay: immunoSEQ multiplex PCR; the TCRdb copy retains only in-frame clones and omits some. The data hold fewer than 140,000 clones, with roughly 84% observed a single time. The data were obtained in a study of radiotherapy plus CTLA-4 blockade in lung cancer. Study findings and constraints: Early blood T cell clone dynamics, with interferon-beta, were reported to best predict response.

The CDR3 is 17 amino acids. The chain links TRBV21-1 to TRBJ1-2; the DNA was not compared with TRBD1, the D call given in the table. TRBV21-1 is listed as a pseudogene. The sequence came from a human donor with non-small cell lung cancer that progressed on radiotherapy plus ipilimumab. Some clones in this sample may be carry-over from other donors' samples. The sequencing here drew on peripheral blood, taken from a patient treated with radiotherapy plus ipilimumab. This CDR3 reads CASSKSRGGLANYGYTF. The CDR3 DNA is TGTGCCAGCAGCAAAAGTAGGGGTGGGTTAGCTAACTATGGCTACACCTTC.